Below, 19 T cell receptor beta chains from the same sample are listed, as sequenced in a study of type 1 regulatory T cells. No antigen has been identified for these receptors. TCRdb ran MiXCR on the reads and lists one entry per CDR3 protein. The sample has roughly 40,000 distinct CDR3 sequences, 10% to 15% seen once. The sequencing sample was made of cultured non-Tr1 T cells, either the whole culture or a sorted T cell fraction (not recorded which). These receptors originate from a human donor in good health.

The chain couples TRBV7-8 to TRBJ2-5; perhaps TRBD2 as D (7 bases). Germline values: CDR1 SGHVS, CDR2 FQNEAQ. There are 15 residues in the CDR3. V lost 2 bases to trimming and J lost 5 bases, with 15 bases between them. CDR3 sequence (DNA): TGTGCCAGCAGCTTAAGGGGGGGGCCTGGGGAGACCCAGTACTTC. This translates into CASSLRGGPGETQYF.

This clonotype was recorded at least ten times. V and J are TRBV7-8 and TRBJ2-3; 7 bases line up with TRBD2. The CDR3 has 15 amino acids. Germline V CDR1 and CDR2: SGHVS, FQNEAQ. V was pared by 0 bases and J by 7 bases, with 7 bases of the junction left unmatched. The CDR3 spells CASSLAGGPRNTQYF. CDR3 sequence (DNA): TGTGCCAGCAGCTTAGCGGGAGGGCCTCGAAATACGCAGTATTTT.

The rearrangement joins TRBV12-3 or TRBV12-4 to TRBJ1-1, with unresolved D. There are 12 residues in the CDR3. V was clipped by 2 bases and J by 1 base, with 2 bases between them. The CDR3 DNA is TGTGCCAGCAGTTTAAGGAACACTGAAGCTTTCTTT. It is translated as CASSLRNTEAFF.

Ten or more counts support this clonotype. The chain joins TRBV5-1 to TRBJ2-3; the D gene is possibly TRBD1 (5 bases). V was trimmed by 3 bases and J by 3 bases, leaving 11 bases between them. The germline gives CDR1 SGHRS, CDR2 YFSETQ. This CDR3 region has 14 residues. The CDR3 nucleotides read TGCGCCAGCAGCTCATCTAGGGGAACAGATACGCAGTATTTT. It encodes CASSSSRGTDTQYF. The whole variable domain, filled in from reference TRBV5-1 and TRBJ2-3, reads KAGVTQTPRYLIKTRGQQVTLSCSPISGHRSVSWYQQTPGQGLQFLFEYFSETQRNKGNFPGRFSGRQFSNSRSEMNVSTLELGDSALYLCASSSSRGTDTQYFGPGTRLTVL.

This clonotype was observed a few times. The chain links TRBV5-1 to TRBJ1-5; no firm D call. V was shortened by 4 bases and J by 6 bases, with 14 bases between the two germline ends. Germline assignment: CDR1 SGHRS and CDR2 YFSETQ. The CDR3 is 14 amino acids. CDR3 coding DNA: TGCGCCAGCAGCGAAGGGCCAGGAGGTCAGCCCCAGCATTTT. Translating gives CASSEGPGGQPQHF.

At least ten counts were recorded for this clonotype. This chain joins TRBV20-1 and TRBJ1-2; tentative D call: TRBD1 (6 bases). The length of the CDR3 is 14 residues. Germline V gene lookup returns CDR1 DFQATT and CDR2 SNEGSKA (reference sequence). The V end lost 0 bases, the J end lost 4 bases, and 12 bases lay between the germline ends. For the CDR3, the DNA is TGCAGTGCTAGAGAAGACAGGACCATCTATGGCTACACCTTC. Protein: CSAREDRTIYGYTF.

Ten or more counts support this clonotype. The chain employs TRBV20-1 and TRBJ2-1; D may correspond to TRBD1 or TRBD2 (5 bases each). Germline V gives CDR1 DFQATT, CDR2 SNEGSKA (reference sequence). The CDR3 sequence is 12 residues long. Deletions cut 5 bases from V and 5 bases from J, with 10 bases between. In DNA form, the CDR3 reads TGCAGTGCTCCGCCGGGGCACAATGAGCAGTTCTTC. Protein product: CSAPPGHNEQFF.

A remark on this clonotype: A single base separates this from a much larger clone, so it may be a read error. CDR3 DNA: TGCAGTGCTAGGGGGGGGACATCGAACACTGAAGTTTTCTTT. It specifies CSARGGTSNTEVFF. The chain links TRBV20-1 to TRBJ1-1, with D tentatively TRBD1 (6 bases). Germline V gene data show CDR1 as DFQATT and CDR2 as SNEGSKA (reference sequence). The CDR3 sequence is 14 residues long.

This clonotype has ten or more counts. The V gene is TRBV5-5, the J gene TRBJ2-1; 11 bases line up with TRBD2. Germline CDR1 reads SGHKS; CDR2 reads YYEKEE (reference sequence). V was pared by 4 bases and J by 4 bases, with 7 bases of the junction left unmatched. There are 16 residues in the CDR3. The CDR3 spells CASSVTGTSGYNEQFF. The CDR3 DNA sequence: TGTGCCAGCAGCGTTACCGGGACTAGCGGATACAATGAGCAGTTCTTC.

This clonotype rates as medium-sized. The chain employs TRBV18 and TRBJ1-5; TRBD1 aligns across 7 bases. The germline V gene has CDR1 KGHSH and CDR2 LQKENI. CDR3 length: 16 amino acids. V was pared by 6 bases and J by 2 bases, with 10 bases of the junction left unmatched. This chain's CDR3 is CASSPRGTGGNQPQHF. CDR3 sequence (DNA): TGTGCCAGCTCCCCTAGGGGCACAGGGGGCAATCAGCCCCAGCATTTT. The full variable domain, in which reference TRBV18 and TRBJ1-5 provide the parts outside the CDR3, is NAGVMQNPRHLVRRRGQEARLRCSPMKGHSHVYWYRQLPEEGLKFMVYLQKENIIDESGMPKERFSAEFPKEGPSILRIQQVVRGDSAAYFCASSPRGTGGNQPQHFGDGTRLSIL.

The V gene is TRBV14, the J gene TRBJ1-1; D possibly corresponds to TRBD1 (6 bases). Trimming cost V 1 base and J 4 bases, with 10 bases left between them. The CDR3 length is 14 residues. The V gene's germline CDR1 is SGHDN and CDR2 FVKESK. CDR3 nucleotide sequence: TGTGCCAGCAGCCAAGTGCGAGGGGGCACTGAAGCTTTCTTT. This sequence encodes CASSQVRGGTEAFF. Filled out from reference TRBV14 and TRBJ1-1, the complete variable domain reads EAGVTQFPSHSVIEKGQTVTLRCDPISGHDNLYWYRRVMGKEIKFLLHFVKESKQDESGMPNNRFLAERTGGTYSTLKVQPAELEDSGVYFCASSQVRGGTEAFFGQGTRLTVV.

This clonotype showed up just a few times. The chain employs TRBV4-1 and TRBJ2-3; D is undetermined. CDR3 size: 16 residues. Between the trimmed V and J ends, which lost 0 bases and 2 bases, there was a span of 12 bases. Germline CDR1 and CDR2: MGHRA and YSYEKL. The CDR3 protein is CASSQEEWLYTDTQYF. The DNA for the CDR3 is TGCGCCAGCAGCCAAGAAGAGTGGTTATACACAGATACGCAGTATTTT.

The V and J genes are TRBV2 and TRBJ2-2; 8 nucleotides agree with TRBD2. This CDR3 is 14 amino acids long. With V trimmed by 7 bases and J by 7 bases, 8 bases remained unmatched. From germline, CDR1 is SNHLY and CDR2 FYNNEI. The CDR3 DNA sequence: TGTGCCAGCACTCTCCGGGGGGGCGGCGGGGAGCTGTTTTTT. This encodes CASTLRGGGGELFF.

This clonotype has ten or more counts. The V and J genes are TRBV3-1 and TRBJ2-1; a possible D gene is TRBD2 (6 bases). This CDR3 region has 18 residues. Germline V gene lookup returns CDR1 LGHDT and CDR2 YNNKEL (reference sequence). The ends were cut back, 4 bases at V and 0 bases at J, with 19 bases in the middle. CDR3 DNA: TGTGCCAGCAGCCCTAATAGCGGCAAACCGAGCTCCTACAATGAGCAGTTCTTC. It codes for CASSPNSGKPSSYNEQFF.

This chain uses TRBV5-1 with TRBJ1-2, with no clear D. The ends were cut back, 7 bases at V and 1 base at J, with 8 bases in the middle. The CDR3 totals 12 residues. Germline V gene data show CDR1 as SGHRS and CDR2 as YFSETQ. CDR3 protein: CASGLDNYGYTF. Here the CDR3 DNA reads TGCGCCAGCGGCCTGGATAACTATGGCTACACCTTC.

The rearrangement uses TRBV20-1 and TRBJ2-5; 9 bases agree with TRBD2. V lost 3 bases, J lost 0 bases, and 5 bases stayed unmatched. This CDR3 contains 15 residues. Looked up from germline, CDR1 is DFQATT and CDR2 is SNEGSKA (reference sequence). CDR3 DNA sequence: TGCAGTGCTAGTTCCAGCGGGGGGTACCAAGAGACCCAGTACTTC. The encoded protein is CSASSSGGYQETQYF.

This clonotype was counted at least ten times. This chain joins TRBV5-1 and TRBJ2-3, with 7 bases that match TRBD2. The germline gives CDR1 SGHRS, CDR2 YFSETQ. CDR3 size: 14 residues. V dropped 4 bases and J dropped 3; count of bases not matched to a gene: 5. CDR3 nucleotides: TGCGCCAGCAGCGAAAGCGGGGTAACAGATACGCAGTATTTT. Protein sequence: CASSESGVTDTQYF.

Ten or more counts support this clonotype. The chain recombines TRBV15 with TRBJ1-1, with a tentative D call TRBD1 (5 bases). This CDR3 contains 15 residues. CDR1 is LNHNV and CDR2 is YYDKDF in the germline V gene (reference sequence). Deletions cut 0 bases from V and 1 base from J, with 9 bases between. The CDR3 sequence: CATSRDYQGNTEAFF. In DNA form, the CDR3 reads TGTGCCACCAGCAGAGATTACCAGGGGAACACTGAAGCTTTCTTT.

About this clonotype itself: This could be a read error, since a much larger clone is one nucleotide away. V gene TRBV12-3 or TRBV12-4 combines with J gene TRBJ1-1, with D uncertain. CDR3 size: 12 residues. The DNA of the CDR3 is TGTACCAGCAACTCCCAGAACACTGAAGCTTTCTTT. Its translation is CTSNSQNTEAFF.